This T cell receptor (beta chain) was captured in a study of blood T cell repertoires in COVID-19. Study-level information: PBMCs, B-cell-depleted T cells, or T cells provided the cDNA or gDNA that made up the material.

Participants were aged about 18 to 100 years, lived in 20 to 25 US areas, and enrolled virtually. The germline V gene encodes CDR1 SGHTA and CDR2 FQGNSA. Trimming shortened V by 1 base and J by 3 bases, and 10 bases separated the two germline ends. The CDR3 is made up of 15 amino acids. In the original analysis: Counts of nucleated cells, estimated from reference gene primer amplification, were obtained. Some clones are missing from TCRdb's copy, which holds only in-frame ones; the method was immunoSEQ multiplex PCR. That table furnishes V, J and clone size, whereas the DNA furnished D and trimming. The data hold nearly 300,000 clones, with nearly 90% observed a single time.

This chain links TRBV7-2 with TRBJ1-5, with D maybe TRBD1 (6 bases). The sequenced material came from PBMCs or T cells enriched from blood (not recorded which). This TCR came from a woman between 45 and 60 years old who had been exposed to COVID-19. The DNA of the CDR3 is TGTGCCAGCAGCTTAGTAGGGGGGGCCAATCAGCCCCAGCATTTT. Amino acid sequence: CASSLVGGANQPQHF.